This T cell receptor (beta chain) was sequenced in a study of blood T cell repertoires in COVID-19. Study background: Some COVID-19 samples were acute and others convalescent; all came from the United States, Italy and Spain. T cells, B-cell-depleted T cells, or PBMCs provided the cDNA or gDNA that served as material.

The V gene's germline CDR1 is SNHLY and CDR2 FYNNEI. CDR3 size: 15 residues. V trimming: 7 bases; J trimming: 4 bases; junction bases outside the gene matches: 11. Methods used by the authors: Amplified reference gene primers provided the basis for estimating nucleated cell counts. The method was immunoSEQ multiplex PCR; TCRdb's version includes in-frame clones alone and lacks a portion of them. V, J and clone size are taken as reported in that table, and D and trimming were inferred from the DNA itself. This sample has about 18,000 clones, with 87% found just once. Sequencing was carried out using peripheral blood. The rearrangement links TRBV2 to TRBJ1-2; TRBD1 agrees at 8 bases. This TCR was sampled from a man aged 50-60 years with active COVID-19. CDR3 DNA sequence: TGTGCCAGCATTCCAGGACAGGGCGAGAGCTATGGCTACACCTTC. This encodes CASIPGQGESYGYTF. The whole variable domain, remainder taken from reference TRBV2 and TRBJ1-2, is EPEVTQTPSHQVTQMGQEVILRCVPISNHLYFYWYRQILGQKVEFLVSFYNNEISEKSEIFDDQFSVERPDGSNFTLKIRSTKLEDSAMYFCASIPGQGESYGYTFGSGTRLTVV.